This paragraph covers one T cell receptor beta chain sequence. In this sample, this clonotype turned up a few times. Its antigen remains undetermined. Base qualities are not recorded, but no much larger clone differs from it by a single base. The CDR3 contains 13 residues, cysteine and phenylalanine counted. The kept DNA is CDR3 alone, 39 bases in frame from the first base. V loses 6 bases, J loses 7 bases, and the germline ends lie 13 bases apart. The donors were six healthy women who made up three monozygous twin pairs. All three twin pairs had been raised together and were thought likely to have encountered the same vaccines and infectious agents. TCR cDNA libraries were prepared from RNA that was isolated from peripheral blood mononuclear cells. The data were taken from a study of identical twins' blood T cells (dated by TCRdb to between 2011 and 2013). Study-level background: Around 50 million Illumina reads were obtained across around 12 libraries, of which six were alpha-chain libraries and six were beta-chain libraries. The study compared TCR alpha and beta chain repertoires of three pairs of monozygous twins using next-generation sequencing to assess genetic influence on repertoire formation.

Receptors were amplified or captured by 5' RACE. Sequencer: Illumina Genome Analyzer IIx. RNA-based TCR cDNA libraries were prepared by a previously described protocol with several modifications. To prevent cross-contamination, sample-specific barcodes were introduced on both ends of each TCR cDNA library during cDNA synthesis and amplification. Per the authors' processing: Each individual had between about 100,000 and nearly 550,000 identified clonotypes, and each library contained about 2 to 4 million CDR3-containing reads. After reads with improper barcode index combinations were thrown out, a cloneset for each library was built using the MiTCR software. MiTCR filtered or rescued low-quality reads and corrected PCR and sequencing errors when assembling CDR3 clonotypes. Artificial out-of-frame clonotypes were mapped to in-frame sequences, with one indel allowed in the CDR3, and then removed. Similarity of V and J gene usage between donors was measured as Jensen-Shannon divergence divided by mean entropy. In-frame beta chains were kept once TCRdb had trimmed the public reads at Q25 with fastp and called clones with MiXCR. Every distinct CDR3 protein forms one entry, paired with its most common genes and DNA. The V and J calls come from TCRdb's annotation, not from the publication. For this sample the table gives about 370,000 distinct CDR3 sequences, of which 28% were detected only once. Roughly 6.1% of the sample goes to the ten largest clones.

The study at large found these results: Twin pairs were reported to be markedly more alike in V gene usage than unrelated donors were, even when looking at non-selected out-of-frame TCRbeta clonotypes. Because the twins were raised together, environmental influences could not be ruled out as an explanation for the similarity between twins. The number of shared CDR3 clonotypes between two donors was mainly determined by the product of their cloneset sizes, and twins did not clearly deviate from this trend. Independent studies were stated to be required to validate the proposed role of the TCRalpha J segment in MHC recognition during thymic selection. Among the most abundant TCRbeta clonotypes, every donor shared more CDR3 sequences with her own twin than with unrelated donors.

This receptor was identified in a woman aged 18-50 years in good health. Sample: PBMCs. Recombination linked TRBV12-3 or TRBV12-4 to TRBJ1-5, and possibly TRBD1, on 5 matching bases. The nucleotide sequence reads as follows: TGTGCCAGCAGGAGGGGCCGGACACAGCCCCAGCATTTT. It is translated as CASRRGRTQPQHF.